The TCR beta chain under discussion was sequenced for a study of shared clonotypes between healthy human individuals. Study-wide results and caveats: Deeper or shallower sequencing was expected to change how clonotypes are shared among donors.

Concerning this clone: What it binds is unknown.

The protocol was immunoSEQ multiplex PCR, while the TCRdb copy is restricted to in-frame clones and leaves out a portion. The profile shows about 1 million clones, roughly 70% of them singletons. The sequenced material came from memory CD4+ T cells sorted from blood. Subset indicated: CD45RA-negative fraction. The clonotype was recovered from a man between 18 and 35 years old in good health.

The CDR3 bases are TGTGCCAGCAGCCTCGGCCCGGGGGCCCACGAGCAGTACTTC. The encoded protein is CASSLGPGAHEQYF. The chain is built from TRBV7-8 and TRBJ2-7; the D call may be TRBD1 or TRBD2 (6 bases each). V dropped 5 bases and J dropped 5 bases, with 16 bases sitting between them. Germline V lookup: CDR1 SGHVS, CDR2 FQNEAQ. This CDR3 is built from 14 residues.